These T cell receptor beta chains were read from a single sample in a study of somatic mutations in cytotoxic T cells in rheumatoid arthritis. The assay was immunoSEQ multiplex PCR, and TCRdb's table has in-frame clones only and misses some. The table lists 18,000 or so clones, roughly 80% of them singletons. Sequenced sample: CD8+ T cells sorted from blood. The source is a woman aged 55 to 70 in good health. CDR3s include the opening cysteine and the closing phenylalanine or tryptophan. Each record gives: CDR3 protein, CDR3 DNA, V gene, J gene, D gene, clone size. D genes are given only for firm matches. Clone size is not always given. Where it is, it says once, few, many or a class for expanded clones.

CASSFSLTAMNTEAFF,TGCGCCAGCAGCTTTAGTCTTACGGCCATGAACACTGAAGCTTTCTTT,TRBV5-1,TRBJ1-1,.,.
CASSLGQGDEKLFF,TGTGCCAGCAGCTTGGGACAGGGGGATGAAAAACTGTTTTTT,TRBV5-4,TRBJ1-4,TRBD1,once
CASSLSGISYNEQFF,TGTGCCAGCAGCTTGTCGGGGATCTCCTACAATGAGCAGTTCTTC,TRBV5-5,TRBJ2-1,.,medium-sized
CASSLYQGAGNTIYF,TGTGCCAGCAGTTTATATCAGGGGGCTGGAAACACCATATATTTT,TRBV27,TRBJ1-3,TRBD1,.
CASRGGVGGDSYEQYF,TGTGCCAGCAGGGGGGGGGTTGGCGGCGACTCCTACGAGCAGTACTTC,TRBV7-8,TRBJ2-7,TRBD2,once
CSVEGQGATYEQYF,TGCAGCGTTGAAGGACAGGGGGCGACCTACGAGCAGTACTTC,TRBV29-1,TRBJ2-7,TRBD1,few
CASSPGTDEEYF,TGTGCCAGCAGTCCCGGGACAGACGAGGAGTATTTT,TRBV27,TRBJ2-3,TRBD1,.
CASSSNLGQGASYGYTF,TGTGCCAGCAGCTCTAACTTAGGACAGGGGGCTTCCTATGGCTACACCTTC,TRBV7-9,TRBJ1-2,TRBD1,.
CASSERFDSRYEQYF,TGTGCCAGCAGTGAGAGGTTCGACAGCCGCTACGAGCAGTACTTC,TRBV2,TRBJ2-7,.,.
CATGLAGSYEQYF,TGTGCCACGGGACTAGCGGGATCCTACGAGCAGTACTTC,TRBV15,TRBJ2-7,TRBD2,.
CSVEYPAMEAFF,TGCAGCGTCGAGTATCCGGCCATGGAAGCTTTCTTT,TRBV29-1,TRBJ1-1,.,.
CASSQESGSSSYEQYF,TGCGCCAGCAGCCAAGAGTCGGGAAGTAGCTCCTACGAGCAGTACTTC,TRBV4-1,TRBJ2-7,.,once
CASSYGQASYEQYF,TGTGCCAGCAGTTACGGGCAGGCCTCCTACGAGCAGTACTTC,TRBV6-5,TRBJ2-7,.,few
CASSIPNRVSYEQYF,TGTGCCAGCAGCATACCCAACAGGGTATCCTACGAGCAGTACTTC,TRBV11-3,TRBJ2-7,.,.
CASSVDGRSSYNEQFF,TGTGCCAGCAGCGTAGATGGGCGGAGCTCCTACAATGAGCAGTTCTTC,TRBV9,TRBJ2-1,.,.
CAWSDLGGANQPQHF,TGTGCCTGGAGTGACCTGGGGGGGGCCAATCAGCCCCAGCATTTT,TRBV30,TRBJ1-5,.,.